The 10 T cell receptor beta chains in this list originate from one sample, sequenced in a study of blood T cell repertoires in COVID-19. Clones were read by immunoSEQ multiplex PCR, and TCRdb kept only the in-frame ones, dropping some. The table lists 300,000 to 400,000 clones, around 83% of them singletons. Sequenced sample: peripheral blood. These receptors were collected from a man aged 30-40 years with active or convalescent COVID-19.

The V gene is TRBV11-2, the J gene TRBJ2-7; a weak D match, TRBD2 (7 bases). The V gene lost 5 bases and the J gene lost 6 bases, with 20 bases spanning the gap. The V gene's germline CDR1 is SGHAT and CDR2 FQNNGV. This CDR3 has 15 residues. CDR3 protein: CASSANPGLQGEQYF. The CDR3, as DNA: TGTGCCAGCAGCGCGAATCCGGGACTACAGGGCGAGCAGTACTTC.

In its sample, this clone was seen a few times. The CDR3 spells CASSSAGARGGYTF. The CDR3 region has the DNA TGTGCCAGCAGTTCAGCCGGGGCCAGGGGTGGCTACACCTTC. The chain is built from TRBV6-5 and TRBJ1-2; D is perhaps TRBD1 (6 bases). Germline V lookup: CDR1 MNHEY, CDR2 SVGAGI. The CDR3 extends over 14 amino acids. Trimming removed 4 bases at V and 7 bases at J, with 16 bases between.

The V call is TRBV10-1, the J call TRBJ1-4, with 10 nucleotides matching TRBD1. V was clipped by 6 bases and J by 8 bases; unmatched bases: 12. The CDR3 consists of 16 residues. CDR1 is WNHNN, CDR2 SYGVQD, per germline (reference sequence). CDR3 nucleotide sequence: TGCGCCAGCAGGAGGTCCCGGGACAGGGGTGACGAAAAACTGTTTTTT. Amino acid sequence: CASRRSRDRGDEKLFF.

The V call is TRBV29-1, the J call TRBJ2-5; 7 bases map to TRBD1. In germline, CDR1 is SQVTM, CDR2 ANQGSEA. The CDR3 length is 13 residues. J gave up 5 bases and V 6 bases, and 9 bases lay outside the gene matches. CDR3 coding DNA: TGCAGCGTCGACAGGGTAATTAAGGAGACCCAGTACTTC. This translates into CSVDRVIKETQYF.

This clone has only a few counts. V gene TRBV19 combines with J gene TRBJ1-2; D uncertain. CDR3 length equals 11 residues. V was shortened by 7 bases and J by 8 bases, with 11 bases between the two germline ends. Germline loops: CDR1 LNHDA, CDR2 SQIVND (reference sequence). The CDR3 DNA sequence: TGTGCCAGTAACCAGGCGTGGGGCTACACCTTC. It translates to CASNQAWGYTF. Complete variable domain (other parts from reference TRBV19 and TRBJ1-2): DGGITQSPKYLFRKEGQNVTLSCEQNLNHDAMYWYRQDPGQGLRLIYYSQIVNDFQKGDIAEGYSVSREKKESFPLTVTSAQKNPTAFYLCASNQAWGYTFGSGTRLTVV.

J is TRBJ1-3 and V is TRBV30, with 8 bases lining up with TRBD1. With V trimmed by 5 bases and J by 0 bases, 6 bases remained unmatched. Looked up from germline, CDR1 is GTSNPN and CDR2 is SVGIG (reference sequence). This CDR3 region has 15 residues. For the CDR3, the DNA is TGTGCCTGGGGCCAGGGGGCCGGCTCTGGAAACACCATATATTTT. Translation gives CAWGQGAGSGNTIYF. Complete variable domain (other parts from reference TRBV30 and TRBJ1-3): SQTIHQWPATLVQPVGSPLSLECTVEGTSNPNLYWYRQAAGRGLQLLFYSVGIGQISSEVPQNLSASRPQDRQFILSSKKLLLSDSGFYLCAWGQGAGSGNTIYFGEGSWLTVV.

J is TRBJ1-1 and V is TRBV5-6; 12 nucleotides align to TRBD1. Germline V gene lookup returns CDR1 SGHDT and CDR2 YYEEEE. The CDR3 is 16 residues long. The V segment lost 4 bases and the J segment 5 bases; nucleotides outside the gene matches: 9. The CDR3 DNA reads TGTGCCAGCAGCGTCCGGGACAGGGGGCTGACGACTGAAGCTTTCTTT. Translated, it gives CASSVRDRGLTTEAFF.

The chain has TRBV12-1 and TRBJ1-5; the DNA was not compared with TRBD1, the D call given in the table. TRBV12-1 is assigned pseudogene status. This CDR3 has 15 amino acids. CDR3 sequence reads: CASSFARQGRQPQHF. The CDR3 nucleotides are TGTGCCAGCAGCTTTGCAAGACAGGGTAGACAGCCCCAGCATTTT.

V and J are TRBV5-1 and TRBJ1-4; TRBD1 matches 12 bases. The CDR3 spans 15 residues. The germline V gene encodes CDR1 SGHRS and CDR2 YFSETQ. The junction had 8 bases not matched to a gene; V was cut back by 4 bases and J by 10 bases. CDR3 protein: CASSLYGTGGRKLFF. CDR3 sequence (DNA): TGCGCCAGCAGCCTATATGGGACAGGGGGCCGAAAACTGTTTTTT.

The chain has TRBV7-3 and TRBJ2-2, with 7 nucleotides matching TRBD2. Germline loops: CDR1 SGHTA, CDR2 FQGTGA. The CDR3 contains 20 residues. Unmatched junction bases numbered 18, after V lost 5 bases and J lost 0 bases. The CDR3 protein is CASSPPLAAGEHSNTGELFF. The CDR3 coding sequence is TGTGCCAGCAGCCCCCCCTTGGCGGCGGGGGAACATTCGAACACCGGGGAGCTGTTTTTT.